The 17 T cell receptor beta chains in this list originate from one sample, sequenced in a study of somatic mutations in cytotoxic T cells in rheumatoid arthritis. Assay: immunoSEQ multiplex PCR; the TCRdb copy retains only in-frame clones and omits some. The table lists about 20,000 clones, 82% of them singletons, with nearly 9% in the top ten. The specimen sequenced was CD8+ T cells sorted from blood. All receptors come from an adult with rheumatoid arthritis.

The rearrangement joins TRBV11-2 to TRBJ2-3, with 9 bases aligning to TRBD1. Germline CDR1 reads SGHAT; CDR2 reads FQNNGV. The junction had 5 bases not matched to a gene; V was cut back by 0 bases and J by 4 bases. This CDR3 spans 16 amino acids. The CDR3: CASSLEWDREPDTQYF. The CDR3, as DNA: TGTGCCAGCAGCTTAGAATGGGACAGGGAACCAGATACGCAGTATTTT.

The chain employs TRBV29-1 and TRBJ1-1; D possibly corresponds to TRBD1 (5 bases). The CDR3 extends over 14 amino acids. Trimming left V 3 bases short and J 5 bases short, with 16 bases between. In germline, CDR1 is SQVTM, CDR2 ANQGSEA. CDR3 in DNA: TGCAGCGTTGATAGTGGGGCGCGGGGAACTGAAGCTTTCTTT. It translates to CSVDSGARGTEAFF.

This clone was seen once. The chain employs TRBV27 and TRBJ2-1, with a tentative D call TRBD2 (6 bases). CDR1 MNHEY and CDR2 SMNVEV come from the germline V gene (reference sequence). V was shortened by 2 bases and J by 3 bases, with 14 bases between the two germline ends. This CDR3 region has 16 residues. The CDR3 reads CASSLAPGDLYNEQFF. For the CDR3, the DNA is TGTGCCAGCAGTTTAGCACCGGGGGATCTCTACAATGAGCAGTTCTTC.

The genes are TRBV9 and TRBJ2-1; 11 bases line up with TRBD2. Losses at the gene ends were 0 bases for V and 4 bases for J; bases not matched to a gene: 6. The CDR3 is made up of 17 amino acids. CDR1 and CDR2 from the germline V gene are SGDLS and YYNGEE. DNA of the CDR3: TGTGCCAGCAGCGTAGAGTGGACTAGCGGGCCGTACAATGAGCAGTTCTTC. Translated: CASSVEWTSGPYNEQFF.

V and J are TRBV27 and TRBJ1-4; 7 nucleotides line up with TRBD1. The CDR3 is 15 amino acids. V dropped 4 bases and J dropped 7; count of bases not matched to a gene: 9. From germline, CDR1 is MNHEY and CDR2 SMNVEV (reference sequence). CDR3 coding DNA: TGTGCCAGCAGTTCCACAGGGGAAGGGGGTGAAAAACTGTTTTTT. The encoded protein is CASSSTGEGGEKLFF.

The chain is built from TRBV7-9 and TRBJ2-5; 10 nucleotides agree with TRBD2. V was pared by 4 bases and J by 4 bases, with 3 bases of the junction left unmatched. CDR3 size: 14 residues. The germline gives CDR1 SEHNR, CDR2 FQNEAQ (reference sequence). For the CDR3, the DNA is TGTGCCAGCAGCTATAGCGGGGGGATAGAGACCCAGTACTTC. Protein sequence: CASSYSGGIETQYF. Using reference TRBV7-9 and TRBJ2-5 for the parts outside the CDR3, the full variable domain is DTGVSQNPRHKITKRGQNVTFRCDPISEHNRLYWYRQTLGQGPEFLTYFQNEAQLEKSRLLSDRFSAERPKGSFSTLEIQRTEQGDSAMYLCASSYSGGIETQYFGPGTRLLVL.

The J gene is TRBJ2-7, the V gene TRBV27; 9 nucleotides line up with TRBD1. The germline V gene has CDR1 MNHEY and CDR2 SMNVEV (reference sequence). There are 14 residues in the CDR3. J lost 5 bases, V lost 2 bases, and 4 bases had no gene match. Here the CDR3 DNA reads TGTGCCAGCAGTTTAGCACACAGGGGGCACGAGCAGTACTTC. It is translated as CASSLAHRGHEQYF.

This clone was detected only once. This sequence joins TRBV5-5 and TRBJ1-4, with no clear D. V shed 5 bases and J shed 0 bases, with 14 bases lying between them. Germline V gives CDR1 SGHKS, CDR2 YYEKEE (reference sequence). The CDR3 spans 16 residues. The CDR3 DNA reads TGTGCCAGCAGTTACCGTGGACCTGCAACTAATGAAAAACTGTTTTTT. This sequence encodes CASSYRGPATNEKLFF.

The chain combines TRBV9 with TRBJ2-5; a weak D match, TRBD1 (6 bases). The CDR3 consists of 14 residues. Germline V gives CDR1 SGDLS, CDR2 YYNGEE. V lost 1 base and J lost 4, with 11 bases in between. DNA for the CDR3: TGTGCCAGCAGCGTATTTGGGGGCGCAGAGACCCAGTACTTC. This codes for CASSVFGGAETQYF.

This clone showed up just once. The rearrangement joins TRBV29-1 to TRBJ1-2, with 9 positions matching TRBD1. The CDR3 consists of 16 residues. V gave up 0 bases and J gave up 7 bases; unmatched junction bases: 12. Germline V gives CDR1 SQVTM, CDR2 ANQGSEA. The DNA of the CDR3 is TGCAGCGTTGAAGATCTTTTCCCGGGACAGGGATCTGGCTACACCTTC. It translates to CSVEDLFPGQGSGYTF. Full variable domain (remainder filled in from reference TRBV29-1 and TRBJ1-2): SAVISQKPSRDICQRGTSLTIQCQVDSQVTMMFWYRQQPGQSLTLIATANQGSEATYESGFVIDKFPISRPNLTFSTLTVSNMSPEDSSIYLCSVEDLFPGQGSGYTFGSGTRLTVV.

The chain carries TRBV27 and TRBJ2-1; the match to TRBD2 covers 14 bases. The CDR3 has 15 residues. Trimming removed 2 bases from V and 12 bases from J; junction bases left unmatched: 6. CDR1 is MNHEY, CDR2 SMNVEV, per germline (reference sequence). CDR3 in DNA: TGTGCCAGCAGTTTACGAGGACTAGCGGGAGGTAGGCAGTTCTTC. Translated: CASSLRGLAGGRQFF.

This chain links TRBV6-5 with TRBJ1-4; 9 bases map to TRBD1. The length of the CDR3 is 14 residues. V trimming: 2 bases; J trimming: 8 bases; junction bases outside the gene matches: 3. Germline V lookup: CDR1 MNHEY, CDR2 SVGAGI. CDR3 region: CASSYGTGSEKLFF. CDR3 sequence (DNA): TGTGCCAGCAGTTACGGGACAGGGAGCGAAAAACTGTTTTTT.

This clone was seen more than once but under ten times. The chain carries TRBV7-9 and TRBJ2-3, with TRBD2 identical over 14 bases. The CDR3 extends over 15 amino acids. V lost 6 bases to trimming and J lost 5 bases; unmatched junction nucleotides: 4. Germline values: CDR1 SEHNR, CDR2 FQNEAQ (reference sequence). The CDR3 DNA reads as TGTGCCAGCAGGATGACTAGCGGGAGGGAAGATACGCAGTATTTT. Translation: CASRMTSGREDTQYF.

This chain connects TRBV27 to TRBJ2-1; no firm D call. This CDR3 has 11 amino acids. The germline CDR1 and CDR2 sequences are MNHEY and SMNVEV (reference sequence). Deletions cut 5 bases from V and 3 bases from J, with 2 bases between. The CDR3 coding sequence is TGTGCCAGCAGTGACTACAATGAGCAGTTCTTC. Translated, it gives CASSDYNEQFF.

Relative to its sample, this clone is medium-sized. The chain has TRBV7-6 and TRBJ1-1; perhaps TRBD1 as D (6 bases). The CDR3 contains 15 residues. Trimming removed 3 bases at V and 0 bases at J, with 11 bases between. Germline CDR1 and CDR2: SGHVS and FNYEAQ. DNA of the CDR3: TGTGCCAGCAGCTTCAATCAGGGGATGAACACTGAAGCTTTCTTT. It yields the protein CASSFNQGMNTEAFF.

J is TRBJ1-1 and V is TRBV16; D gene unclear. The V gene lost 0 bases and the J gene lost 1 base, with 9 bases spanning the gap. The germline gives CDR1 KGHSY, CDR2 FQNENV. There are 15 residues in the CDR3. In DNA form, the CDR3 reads TGTGCCAGCAGCCAATCGTGGACCGGGAACACTGAAGCTTTCTTT. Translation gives CASSQSWTGNTEAFF.

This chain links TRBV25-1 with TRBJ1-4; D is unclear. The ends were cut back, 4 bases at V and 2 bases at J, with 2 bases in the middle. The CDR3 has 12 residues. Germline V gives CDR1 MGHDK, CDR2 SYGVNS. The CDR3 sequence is CASSVTNEKLFF. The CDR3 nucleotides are TGTGCCAGCAGTGTGACTAATGAAAAACTGTTTTTT.